This TCR beta chain stems from a study of T cells in Graves' hyperthyroidism and ophthalmopathy. On the study more broadly: Peripheral blood collection took place at initial diagnosis, before any treatment. Whole-study results and caveats: Ophthalmopathy and stable hyperthyroidism were told apart by a 13 V-J model. Most clonotypes that expanded in the thyroid above 0.001 also showed up in blood.

What was amplified from RNA transcripts were TCR beta CDR3 regions. First-round RT-PCR with HTBI primers amplified the TCR CDR3 region. MiXCR, applied by TCRdb to the multiplex PCR reads, yields one record per CDR3 protein. The top ten clones hold 30% to 35% of a sample with 250,000 to 300,000 distinct CDR3 sequences, around 15% of them seen once. Orbital computed tomography and thyroid ultrasound, together with serum TRAb and thyroxine and clinical symptoms, were used for diagnoses. The germline V gene encodes CDR1 LNHNV and CDR2 YYDKDF (reference sequence). V shed 3 bases and J shed 3 bases, with 12 bases lying between them. This CDR3 has 14 residues. A note on this clonotype: Its antigen is unknown.

The V and J genes are TRBV15 and TRBJ2-7; D not certain. The sequenced sample consisted of blood. The receptor comes from a woman in her 50s with Graves' hyperthyroidism that later progressed to Graves' ophthalmopathy. The CDR3 sequence is CATSRGLSFYEQYF. CDR3 nucleotide sequence: TGTGCCACCAGCAGGGGCCTTAGCTTCTACGAGCAGTACTTC.